This T cell receptor (beta chain) was captured by sequencing in a study of Ad26.COV2.S vaccination and SARS-CoV-2 variants (dated by TCRdb to the early 2020s). For context, the study as a whole: Donors in the vaccine arm were drawn from COV1001, a phase I-IIa trial of Ad26.COV2.S in healthy adults that was multicentre, randomized, double-blind and placebo-controlled. The TCR-sequenced set comprised approximately 32 samples: approximately 19 Ad26.COV2.S vaccine recipients, 5 placebo recipients and 8 SARS-CoV-2 convalescent individuals. Trial participants were randomized into five groups of five, in which low-dose or high-dose Ad26.COV2.S was given once or twice, or placebo was given on both occasions. Blinding of investigators to trial group allocation was maintained during experiments and outcome assessment. Ad26.COV2.S was administered intramuscularly at a dose of 5x10^10 or 1x10^11 viral particles, either as one shot or as two shots given 56 days apart. TCRbeta repertoire sequencing was used to assess the specificity and breadth of SARS-CoV-2-reactive T cell receptors after Ad26.COV2.S vaccination. Summary of the overall study and its limitations: The study was not powered to compare responses between vaccine doses or regimens. It was noted by the authors that total T cell responses may have been underestimated by the TCR breadth and depth analyses. Ad26.COV2.S recipients had higher spike-specific TCR breadth than placebo recipients (P = 0.0014). Substantial breadth of spike-specific CD8+ and CD4+ T cell responses was reported after vaccination. Vaccine and placebo recipients had comparable non-spike TCR breadth, which fits with the vaccine containing only spike.

The germline V gene yields SGHRS for CDR1 and YFSETQ for CDR2. Taken from cysteine to phenylalanine, the CDR3 has 13 residues. The kept DNA is CDR3 alone, 39 bases in frame from the first base. The germline ends are 9 bases apart after V is trimmed by 5 bases and J by 1 base. The treatment or condition label here, explained by the study, means: over 15 received Ad26.COV2.S at low or high dose, single or two shots; roughly five received placebo; per-sample allocation not given. For vaccine and placebo recipients, the sequenced repertoires came from samples collected on day 63 after the first injection. Between 29 July and 7 August 2020, Cohort 1b enrolled 25 adults aged 18-55 years at one site in Boston, USA. Ad26.COV2.S consisted of a replication-incompetent adenovirus type 26 vector by which a prefusion-stabilized SARS-CoV-2 spike protein from the original Wuhan strain was expressed. Remarks on this clone: Its antigen is still unknown. The record has no base qualities; no much larger clone is one base away.

The immunoSEQ Assay was the method used to sequence TCRbeta CDR3 regions. After extraction, genomic DNA underwent amplification by bias-controlled multiplex PCR, followed by high-throughput sequencing. In the original analysis: Collapsing and filtering of sequences were performed to quantify the absolute abundance of each unique TCRbeta CDR3 region. T cell fraction was estimated by normalizing TCRbeta template counts to usable DNA, which was measured by amplifying reference genes present in all nucleated cells. Repertoire TCRs were annotated as SARS-CoV-2-specific by exact matching of V gene, CDR3 amino acid sequence and J gene to a known reactive TCR set. MIRA supplied the reference SARS-CoV-2 TCR set, which was filtered for enrichment in COVID-19-positive ImmuneCODE repertoires so that public or cross-reactive TCRs were removed. Drawing on the MIRA antigens, annotated TCRs were analysed further at the level of specific ORF or position within ORF. Breadth was defined as the number of annotated unique rearrangements divided by the total number of unique productive rearrangements, and depth was defined as the summed frequency of the annotated unique rearrangements. Two-sided Wilcoxon rank-sum tests were used to compare TCR breadth between groups. TCRdb took over this immuneACCESS table, retaining in-frame rearrangements with V and J assigned. Such tables are incomplete; in checked studies, under half of the missing clones stem from an unresolved V gene, and the remainder is unexplained. Clone size and V and J calls were adopted from that table, with D and trimming inferred from the DNA. Within this sample are a few hundred thousand clones, with 70% to 90% of them counted one time only. The top ten constitute under 2% of the sample.

The sequence derives from a person aged 18-65 years who received the Ad26.COV2.S COVID-19 vaccine or a placebo. Sequencing was performed on peripheral blood, taken in a trial of Ad26.COV2.S vaccine versus placebo. The receptor chain draws on TRBV5-1 and TRBJ1-1; the D gene cannot be resolved reliably. The sequenced DNA is TGCGCCAGCAGTTGGAGCGAGAACACTGAAGCTTTCTTT. Its amino acids are CASSWSENTEAFF.